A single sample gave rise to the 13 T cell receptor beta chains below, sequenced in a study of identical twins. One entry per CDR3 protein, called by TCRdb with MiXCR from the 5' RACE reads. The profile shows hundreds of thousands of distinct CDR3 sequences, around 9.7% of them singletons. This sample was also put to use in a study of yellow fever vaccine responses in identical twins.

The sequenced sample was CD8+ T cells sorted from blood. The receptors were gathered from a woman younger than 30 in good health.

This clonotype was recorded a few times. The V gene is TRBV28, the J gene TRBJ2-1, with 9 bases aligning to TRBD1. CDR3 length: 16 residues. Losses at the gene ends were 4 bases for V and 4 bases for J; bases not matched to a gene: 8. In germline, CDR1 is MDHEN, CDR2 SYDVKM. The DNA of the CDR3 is TGTGCCAGCAGTTCCTTCCGGGACAGGGAGTACAATGAGCAGTTCTTC. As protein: CASSSFRDREYNEQFF.

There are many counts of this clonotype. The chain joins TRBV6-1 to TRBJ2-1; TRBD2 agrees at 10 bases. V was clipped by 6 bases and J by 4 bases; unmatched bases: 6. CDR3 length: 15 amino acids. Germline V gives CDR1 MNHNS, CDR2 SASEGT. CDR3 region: CASSRSSGSYNEQFF. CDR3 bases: TGTGCCAGCAGCCGCTCTAGCGGGAGTTACAATGAGCAGTTCTTC.

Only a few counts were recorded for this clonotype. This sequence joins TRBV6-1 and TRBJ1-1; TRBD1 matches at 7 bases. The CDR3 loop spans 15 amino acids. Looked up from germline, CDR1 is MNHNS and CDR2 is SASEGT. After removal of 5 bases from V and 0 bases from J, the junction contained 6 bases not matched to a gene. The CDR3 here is CASSLRGQLNTEAFF. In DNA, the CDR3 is TGTGCCAGCAGTCTTAGGGGACAGTTGAACACTGAAGCTTTCTTT.

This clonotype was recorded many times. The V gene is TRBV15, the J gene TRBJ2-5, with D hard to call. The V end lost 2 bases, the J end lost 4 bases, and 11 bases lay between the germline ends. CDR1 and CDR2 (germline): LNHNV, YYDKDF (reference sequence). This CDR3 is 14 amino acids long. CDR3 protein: CATSRTSSRETQYF. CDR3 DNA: TGTGCCACCAGCAGAACCTCTAGTAGAGAGACCCAGTACTTC.

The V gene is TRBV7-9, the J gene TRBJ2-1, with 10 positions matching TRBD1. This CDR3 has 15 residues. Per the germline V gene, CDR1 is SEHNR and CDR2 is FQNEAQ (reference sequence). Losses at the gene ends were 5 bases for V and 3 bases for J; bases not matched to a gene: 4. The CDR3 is CASSRQGALYNEQFF. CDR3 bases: TGTGCCAGCAGCCGACAGGGGGCGCTCTACAATGAGCAGTTCTTC.

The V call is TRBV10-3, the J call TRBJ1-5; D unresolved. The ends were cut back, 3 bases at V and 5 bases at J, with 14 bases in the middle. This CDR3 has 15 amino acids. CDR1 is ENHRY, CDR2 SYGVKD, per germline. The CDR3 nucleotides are TGTGCCATCAGTGATGGGCCAGATATTTATCAGCCCCAGCATTTT. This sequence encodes CAISDGPDIYQPQHF.

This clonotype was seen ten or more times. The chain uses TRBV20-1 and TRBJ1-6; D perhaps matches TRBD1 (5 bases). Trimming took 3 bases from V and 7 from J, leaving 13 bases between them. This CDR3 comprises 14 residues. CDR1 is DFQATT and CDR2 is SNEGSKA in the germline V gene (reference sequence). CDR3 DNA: TGCAGTGCTAGGAGGGGTCGGGAGAATTCACCCCTCCACTTT. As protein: CSARRGRENSPLHF.

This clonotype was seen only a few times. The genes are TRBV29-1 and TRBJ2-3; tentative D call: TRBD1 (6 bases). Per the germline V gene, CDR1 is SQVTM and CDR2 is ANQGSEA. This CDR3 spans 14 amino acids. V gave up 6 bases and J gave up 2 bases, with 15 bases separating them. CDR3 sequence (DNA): TGCAGCGTGGGGACACCATACCCCACAGATACGCAGTATTTT. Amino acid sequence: CSVGTPYPTDTQYF.

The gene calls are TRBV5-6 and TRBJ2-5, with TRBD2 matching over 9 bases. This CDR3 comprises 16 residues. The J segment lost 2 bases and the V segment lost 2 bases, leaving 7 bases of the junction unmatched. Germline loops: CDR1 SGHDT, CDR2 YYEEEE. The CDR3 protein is CASSFKLGLAQETQYF. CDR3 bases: TGTGCCAGCAGCTTTAAACTGGGACTAGCTCAAGAGACCCAGTACTTC.

CDR3 DNA sequence: TGTGGACAGTACGCGAACACCGGGGAGCTGTTTTTT. It specifies CGQYANTGELFF. The chain links TRBV11-2 to TRBJ2-2, with D possibly TRBD1 on 5 matching bases. The CDR3 spans 12 residues. CDR1 and CDR2 from the germline V gene are SGHAT and FQNNGV. Full variable domain (outside the CDR3, taken from reference TRBV11-2 and TRBJ2-2): EAGVAQSPRYKIIEKRQSVAFWCNPISGHATLYWYQQILGQGPKLLIQFQNNGVVDDSQLPKDRFSAERLKGVDSTLKIQPAKLEDSAVYLCGQYANTGELFFGEGSRLTVL.

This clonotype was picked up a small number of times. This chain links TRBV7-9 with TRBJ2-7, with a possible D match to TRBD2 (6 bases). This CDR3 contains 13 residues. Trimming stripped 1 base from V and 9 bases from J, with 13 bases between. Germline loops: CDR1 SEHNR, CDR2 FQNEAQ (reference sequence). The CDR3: CASSLGLESVQYF. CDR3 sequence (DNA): TGTGCCAGCAGCTTAGGACTAGAATCTGTGCAGTACTTC.

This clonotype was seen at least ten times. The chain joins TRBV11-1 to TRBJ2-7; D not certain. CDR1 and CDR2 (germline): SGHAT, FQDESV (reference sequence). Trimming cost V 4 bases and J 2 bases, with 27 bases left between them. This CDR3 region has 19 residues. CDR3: CASSSPFLDQTQLTYEQYF. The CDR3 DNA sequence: TGTGCCAGCAGCTCCCCTTTCCTTGACCAGACCCAACTTACCTACGAGCAGTACTTC.

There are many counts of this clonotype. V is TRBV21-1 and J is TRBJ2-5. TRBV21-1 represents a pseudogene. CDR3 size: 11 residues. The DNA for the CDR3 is TGTGCCAGCAGCATACGTGAGACCCAGTACTTC. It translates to CASSIRETQYF.